Given below is one T cell receptor (beta chain) in context. What it binds is unknown. Method: immunoSEQ multiplex PCR; TCRdb's copy keeps in-frame clones and lacks some. The table has 43,000 or so clones, 85% to 90% seen once. This record belongs to a study of OX40 agonist ivuxolimab in advanced cancers. Whole-study context: An agonistic human IgG2 monoclonal antibody against OX40 (CD134) was given. The diagnoses of dose-escalation patients were hepatocellular carcinoma, melanoma, renal cell or head and neck cancer. With a range of roughly 23 to 85, age averaged 60 years, and 65% to 90% were male.

Overall study results and limits: Not determined was the antigen specificity of the expanded peripheral T cells.

In germline, CDR1 is SGHRS, CDR2 YFSETQ. Trimming cost V 0 bases and J 2 bases, with 12 bases left between them. CDR3 length: 15 amino acids. V usage is TRBV5-1 and J usage is TRBJ2-7; possible D gene TRBD1, 6 bases. This sample comprised CD4+ or CD8+ T cells sorted from blood, obtained in a trial of the OX40 agonist ivuxolimab. This receptor was identified in an adult with an advanced solid tumor such as melanoma, head and neck, liver or kidney cancer. This chain's CDR3 is CASSLAGAGAYEQYF. CDR3 nucleotides: TGCGCCAGCAGCTTGGCCGGGGCAGGGGCCTACGAGCAGTACTTC.